This T cell receptor beta chain was identified in a study of graft-versus-host responses after intestinal transplantation. As concerns this clone: Antigen unknown.

Sequenced by immunoSEQ multiplex PCR; TCRdb stores in-frame clones only, minus some. This table holds around 95,000 clones, 87% found once. Germline assignment: CDR1 SGHRS and CDR2 YFSETQ. The CDR3 loop spans 14 amino acids. J gave up 1 base and V 3 bases, and 1 base lay outside the gene matches. This specimen was unstimulated CD4+ T cells sorted from spleen or lymph node cells, taken before transplant. This receptor was identified in a human donor who was the organ donor for an intestinal transplant. The chain employs TRBV5-1 and TRBJ1-3; 7 bases align to TRBD1. The CDR3 spells CASSSTGSGNTIYF. For the CDR3, the DNA is TGCGCCAGCAGCTCGACAGGGTCTGGAAACACCATATATTTT. Variable domain in full (rest from reference TRBV5-1 and TRBJ1-3): KAGVTQTPRYLIKTRGQQVTLSCSPISGHRSVSWYQQTPGQGLQFLFEYFSETQRNKGNFPGRFSGRQFSNSRSEMNVSTLELGDSALYLCASSSTGSGNTIYFGEGSWLTVV.